This T cell receptor (beta chain) was documented in a study of control samples from healthy donors and cancer patients. Sequenced by immunoSEQ multiplex PCR; TCRdb stores in-frame clones only, minus some. Among about 70,000 clones, approximately 87% were seen once, and the ten largest hold 28%. The V end was cut by 3 bases, the J end by 0 bases, with 12 bases between. The CDR3 contains 16 residues. CDR1 is MNHNS, CDR2 SASEGT, per germline. The sequenced material came from blood. The receptor was isolated from a middle-aged man in good health. This chain connects TRBV6-1 to TRBJ1-3, with no clear D. CDR3: CASSEAAPLSGNTIYF. The DNA for the CDR3 is TGTGCCAGCAGTGAGGCCGCTCCTCTCTCTGGAAACACCATATATTTT.